This T cell receptor beta chain derives from a study of blood T cell repertoires in COVID-19 (dated by TCRdb to 2018 to 2021). Context from the whole study: Samples from collaborators originated in the United States, Italy and Spain and spanned both the acute and convalescent phases of COVID-19. The prospective study material was composed of cDNA or gDNA derived from T cells, B-cell-depleted T cells, or PBMCs. Deeply sampled blood TCRbeta repertoires from subjects exposed to, actively infected with, or recovered from COVID-19 were included in the dataset. A freely available public database, intended as a resource for researchers studying the immune response to SARS-CoV-2, is where the repertoires were released. Samples came from the ongoing ImmuneRACE study (first 160 participants) plus 1,254 subjects from 6 global collaborators. Nearly every sample came with metadata listing a de-identified subject ID, COVID-19 status, age in years and sex. Where available, HLA class I and class II types were taken from metadata supplied by the sample provider and were not determined by assay-based typing. Study-wide conclusions, independent of this receptor: The quantity of clinical and demographic metadata differed by source and by participant and was supplied without curation.

Points on this clone: Which antigen it targets is not known. No base-level quality is on record; no much larger clone is a single base apart.

The immunoSEQ Assay, a bias-controlled multiplex PCR, was used to amplify TCRbeta CDR3 regions from genomic DNA. Per the source publication's procedure: Nucleated cell counts per sample were estimated from amplification of reference gene primers within the assay. To quantify the absolute abundance of each unique TCRbeta CDR3 rearrangement, sequence reads were collapsed and filtered. For each sample, productive Simpson clonality was calculated by taking the square root of Simpson's diversity index across productive rearrangements. This immuneACCESS table, as held by TCRdb, lists in-frame sequences with V and J called but not all clones. Of the missing ones, under half trace to an unresolved V gene in checked studies; the others have no known cause. That table supplies the V and J calls and clone size; D and trimming were determined from the DNA. The sample table contains 95,000 to 150,000 clones; only one count was recorded for about four fifths of them. The ten biggest clones cover 16% of the sample.

The collaborating institutions used their own protocols to collect whole blood in K2EDTA tubes. For TCRbeta analysis, collaborators shipped samples as frozen whole blood, isolated PBMCs, or DNA extracted from either of those sample types. The clonotype was recovered from a man in his 60s with active or convalescent COVID-19. Sequences were obtained from peripheral blood.

The CDR3 is CSVGLAGGPGQFF. The base sequence is TGCAGCGTGGGACTAGCGGGAGGGCCCGGGCAGTTCTTC. Here the chain combines TRBV29-1 and TRBJ2-1; 16 junctional bases match TRBD2. Ends trimmed: V by 6 bases, J by 12 bases; bases unmatched to a gene: 5. The CDR3 runs 13 residues from the cysteine to the phenylalanine. The sequence is cut down to CDR3 DNA, 39 bases in frame from base 1. From a lookup of the germline V gene, CDR1 and CDR2 are SQVTM and ANQGSEA.